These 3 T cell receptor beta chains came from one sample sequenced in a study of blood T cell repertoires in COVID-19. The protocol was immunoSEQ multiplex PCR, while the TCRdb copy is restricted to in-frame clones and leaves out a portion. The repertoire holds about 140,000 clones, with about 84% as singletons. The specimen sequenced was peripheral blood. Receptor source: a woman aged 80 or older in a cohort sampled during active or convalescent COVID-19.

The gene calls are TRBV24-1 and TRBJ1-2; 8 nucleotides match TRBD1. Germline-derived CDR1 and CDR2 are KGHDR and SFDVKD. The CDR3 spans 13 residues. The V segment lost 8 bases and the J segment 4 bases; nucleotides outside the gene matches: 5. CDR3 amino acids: CATKGTGLYGYTF. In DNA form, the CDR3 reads TGTGCCACCAAAGGGACAGGACTCTATGGCTACACCTTC.

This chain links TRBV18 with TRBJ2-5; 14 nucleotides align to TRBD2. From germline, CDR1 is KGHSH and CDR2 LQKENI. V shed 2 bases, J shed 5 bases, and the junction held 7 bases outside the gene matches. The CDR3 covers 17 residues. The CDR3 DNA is TGTGCCAGCTCACCAGGGACTAGCGGGGGCGTACGGGAGACCCAGTACTTC. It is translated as CASSPGTSGGVRETQYF.

The CDR3 bases are TGCGCCAGCAGCTTGGAAGTAGGAACAGCTGGGGCCAACGTCCTGACTTTC. This codes for CASSLEVGTAGANVLTF. The J gene is TRBJ2-6, the V gene TRBV5-1; D call uncertain. Germline V gene lookup returns CDR1 SGHRS and CDR2 YFSETQ. Trimming pared 0 bases from V and 2 bases from J, leaving 12 bases between. The CDR3 is made up of 17 amino acids.